The clone carrying this T cell receptor (beta chain) has at least ten counts. Described time point: healthy volunteer bleed at 2 weeks. Unfractionated whole blood yielded total RNA. TCRdb reprocessed the RACE reads with MiXCR, giving one entry per CDR3 protein. The table shows 130,000 or so distinct CDR3 sequences, with roughly 9.5% occurring only once. The record originates from a study of human T cells and chemical hapten exposure. Per the germline V gene, CDR1 is MNHNY and CDR2 is SVGAGI (reference sequence). The V gene lost 3 bases and the J gene lost 9 bases, with 18 bases spanning the gap. The CDR3 has 16 amino acids.

The receptor was derived from a male donor in good health. Some clones in this sample may be carry-over from other donors' samples. The chain joins TRBV6-6 to TRBJ1-6; possible D gene TRBD1, 5 bases. The specimen was whole blood. CDR3 DNA: TGTGCCAGCAGTTATGGACCGGGACCCCACGTTTCACCCCTCCACTTT. It specifies CASSYGPGPHVSPLHF.